This T cell receptor beta chain was sequenced in a study of resident and recirculating memory T cells in vitiligo. At the level of the study: Epidermis came from shave biopsies of lesional and nonlesional sites, plus PBMCs. The study's findings and limits: Vitiligo lesions lacked a unique dominant clone, and clonality varied.

Concerning this clone: What it recognizes is unknown.

Assay used: immunoSEQ multiplex PCR; TCRdb lists only in-frame clones, some missing. This table holds tens of thousands of clones, 90% to 95% found once. The CDR3 has 14 residues. CDR1 and CDR2 from the germline V gene are MDHEN and SYDVKM. V lost 8 bases and J lost 3; bases outside the gene matches: 8. The sequencing input was blood. V usage is TRBV28 and J usage is TRBJ1-2; 8 positions match TRBD1. The receptor was isolated from a male donor with vitiligo. This CDR3 is CASDSGGADYGYTF. For the CDR3, the DNA is TGTGCCAGCGATTCAGGGGGCGCGGACTATGGCTACACCTTC.